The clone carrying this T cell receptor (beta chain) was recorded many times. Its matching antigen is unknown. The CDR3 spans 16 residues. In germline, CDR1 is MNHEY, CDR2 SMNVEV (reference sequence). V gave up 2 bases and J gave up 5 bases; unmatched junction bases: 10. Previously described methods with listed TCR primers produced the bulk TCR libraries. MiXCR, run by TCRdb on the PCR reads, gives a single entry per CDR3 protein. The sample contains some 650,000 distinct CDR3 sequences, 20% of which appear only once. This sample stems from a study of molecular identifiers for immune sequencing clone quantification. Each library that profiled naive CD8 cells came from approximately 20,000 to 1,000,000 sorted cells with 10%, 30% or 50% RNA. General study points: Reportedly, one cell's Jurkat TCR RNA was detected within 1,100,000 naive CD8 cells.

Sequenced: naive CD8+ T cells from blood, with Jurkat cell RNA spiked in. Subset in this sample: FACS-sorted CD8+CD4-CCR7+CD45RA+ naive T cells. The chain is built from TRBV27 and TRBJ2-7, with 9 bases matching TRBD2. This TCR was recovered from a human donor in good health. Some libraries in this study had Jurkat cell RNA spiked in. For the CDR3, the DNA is TGTGCCAGCAGTTTACTAGCGGGGCCCCGTTTGGACGAGCAGTACTTC. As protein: CASSLLAGPRLDEQYF.